This T cell receptor beta chain was recovered during a study of blood T cells in healthy people across ages (dated by TCRdb to about 2015). For the study in its entirety: Template switching captured roughly one uniquely barcoded TCR beta cDNA molecule per two T cells in model experiments. Using deep sequencing normalized with unique cDNA molecular identifiers, the study measured how TCR beta repertoire diversity changes with age. The donors were split into four age groups: young (average around 17 years), middle-aged (around 37), aged (about 62) and long-lived (82). To avoid experimental bias, donors of different ages were randomly spread across the sequencing lanes. For two donors (one aged 18 to 30 and one aged 80 or older), the study analyzed two additional independent replicas of 1 million unique cDNA reads from the same blood draw.

V trim: 2 bases; J trim: 1 base; unmatched bases: 8. Including the terminal cysteine and phenylalanine, the CDR3 comprises 16 residues. The entry retains the CDR3 DNA only, 48 bases that are in frame from base 1. Via the germline V gene, CDR1 is ENHRY and CDR2 SYGVKD. Libraries were prepared through 5' RACE. The sample was run on an Illumina HiSeq 2500. A second PCR of about 7 to 12 cycles was run with a J-beta primer mix and a sample-barcoded 5' primer. A unique molecular identifier was introduced onto each TCR beta cDNA molecule by a template-switch 5' adaptor carrying 12 random nucleotides. Each sample yielded at least 2.5 million CDR3-containing paired-end reads. First-strand cDNA was synthesized from all RNA with the Mint cDNA synthesis kit, primed by a TRBC-specific oligonucleotide. All cDNA was treated with uracil-DNA glycosylase and then went through a first 18-cycle PCR with the universal primers M1SS and BC2_uni_R. On the study's bioinformatics: Normalization of each sample was performed by random selection of 1 million high-quality reads, each carrying a distinct molecular identifier. Instead of being binned into consensus sequences, reads that shared molecular identifiers were thrown out. MiTCR, run with a Q25 quality threshold and the strictest error-elimination algorithm, handled CDR3 identification, clonotype clustering and error correction. A nonparametric unseen species model using Euler transformation provided a lower-bound estimate of total TCR beta diversity. Starting from the raw public reads, TCRdb applied fastp trimming at Q25, assembled clones with MiXCR and retained in-frame beta chains. Rows matching on CDR3 protein sequence are summarized as one entry with the most common DNA and genes. TCRdb, not the authors, supplied the V and J calls. This sample is represented by fewer than 900,000 distinct CDR3 sequences; around half of them were singletons. Roughly 31% of the sample is in the top ten clones.

On this clonotype itself: Its antigen remains unidentified. Base qualities are not recorded, but no much larger clone differs from it by a single base.

The 39 donors, aged roughly 6 to 95 years, were systemically healthy Caucasian individuals from Russia. Approximately 10 milliliters of peripheral blood were collected from each donor into EDTA-treated Vacutainer tubes. Ficoll-Paque density-gradient centrifugation was used to isolate PBMCs, with at least 7 million per sample. Total RNA, at least 5 micrograms per sample, was extracted from PBMCs with Trizol reagent. The percentages of naive CD45RAhigh/CD27high T cells were determined by flow cytometry on a PBMC aliquot from every donor. Broad study findings and their caveats: Conclusive comparison of naive and antigen-experienced compartments was prevented by the profiling of bulk unsorted PBMCs. Observed TCR beta diversity per million T cells fell roughly linearly with age, and a significant reduction was already apparent by age around 44. Estimates of total diversity based on one million sequenced T cells were regarded as lower bounds and as underestimates. The long-lived group showed more naive CD4+ T cells, fewer expanded clones and increased TCR diversity than the aged group, suggesting age selection. Observed TCR beta diversity correlated strongly with the percentage of naive T cells measured by flow cytometry. Donor CMV infection status was unknown, potentially confounding age-related changes in expanded clonotypes.

This TCR derives from a woman aged 55-69 years in good health. The rearranged segments are TRBV10-3 and TRBJ2-7; 7 central nucleotides agree with TRBD1. The specimen sequenced was blood. The encoded CDR3 is CAISEPTGTESYEQYF. The base sequence is TGTGCCATCAGTGAGCCTACCGGGACAGAGTCCTACGAGCAGTACTTC.